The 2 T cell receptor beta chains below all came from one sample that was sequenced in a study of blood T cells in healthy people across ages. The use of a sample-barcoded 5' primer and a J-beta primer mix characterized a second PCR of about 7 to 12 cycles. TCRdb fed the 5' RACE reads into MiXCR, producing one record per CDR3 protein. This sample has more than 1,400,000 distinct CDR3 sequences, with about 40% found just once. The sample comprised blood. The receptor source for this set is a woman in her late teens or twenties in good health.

The CDR3 region is CATSDLYAGAGTDTQYF. The CDR3 DNA reads as TGTGCCACCAGTGATTTGTACGCCGGGGCCGGCACAGATACGCAGTATTTT. The J gene is TRBJ2-3, the V gene TRBV24-1, with D perhaps TRBD1 or TRBD2 (5 bases each). Deletions cut 0 bases from V and 1 base from J, with 13 bases between. CDR3 length equals 17 residues. Germline V gives CDR1 KGHDR, CDR2 SFDVKD.

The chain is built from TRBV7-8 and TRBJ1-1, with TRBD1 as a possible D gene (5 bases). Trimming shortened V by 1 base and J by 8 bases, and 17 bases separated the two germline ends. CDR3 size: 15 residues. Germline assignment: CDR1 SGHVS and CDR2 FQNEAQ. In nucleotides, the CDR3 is TGTGCCAGCAGCTTAGGAACCAGCAGGGCGGTGGAAGCTTTCTTT. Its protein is CASSLGTSRAVEAFF.